These T cell receptor beta chains were read from a single sample in a study of beta chain features in type 1 diabetes. Profiled with immunoSEQ multiplex PCR; TCRdb holds only in-frame clones, not every one. The repertoire holds over 150,000 clones, with approximately 9% as singletons. Material for sequencing was central memory CD4+ T cells from blood. All receptors derive from a woman under 30 with type 1 diabetes. CDR3s include the opening cysteine and the closing phenylalanine or tryptophan. A D gene is named only where the DNA matches it firmly. For some rows the clone size is stated as once, few or many, or as a class when expanded; others skip it.

>-|TRBV18|TRBD1|TRBJ1-5
CASSPGTGDQPQHF
TGTGCCAGCTCCCCCGGGACAGGGGATCAGCCCCAGCATTTT
>few|TRBV7-6|-|TRBJ2-5
CASQRRSGYEETQYF
TGTGCCAGCCAGCGTCGCAGTGGGTACGAAGAGACCCAGTACTTC
>few|TRBV7-2|TRBD2|TRBJ2-1
CASSPWTSGSNEQFF
TGTGCCAGCAGCCCCTGGACTAGCGGAAGCAATGAGCAGTTCTTC
>-|TRBV25-1|TRBD1|TRBJ2-5
CASSDPTGGYQETQYF
TGTGCCAGCAGTGACCCTACAGGGGGATATCAAGAGACCCAGTACTTC
>few|TRBV27|-|TRBJ1-2
CASREGDYGYTF
TGTGCCAGCAGGGAAGGAGACTATGGCTACACCTTC
>-|TRBV28|-|TRBJ2-6
CASRGRDSSGANVLTF
TGTGCCAGCAGGGGAAGAGACAGCTCTGGGGCCAACGTCCTGACTTTC
>-|TRBV4-3|-|TRBJ1-1
CASSQLSAGTSNTEAFF
TGCGCCAGCAGCCAACTGTCAGCCGGGACATCGAACACTGAAGCTTTCTTT
>-|TRBV5-6|TRBD1|TRBJ2-5
CASSLVPTGRETQYF
TGTGCCAGCAGCTTGGTACCGACAGGGCGGGAGACCCAGTACTTC
>few|TRBV6-1|-|TRBJ2-3
CASSDFGTQYF
TGTGCCAGCAGTGACTTCGGTACGCAGTATTTT
>-|TRBV30|-|TRBJ1-1
CACTTPGQRTEAFF
TGTGCCTGCACCACACCTGGACAGAGGACTGAAGCTTTCTTT
>many|TRBV29-1|-|TRBJ2-7
CSAGQFYEQYF
TGCAGCGCCGGACAGTTCTACGAGCAGTACTTC
>-|TRBV29-1|-|TRBJ1-1
CSVAPQVTAFF
TGCAGCGTTGCACCACAGGTCACGGCTTTCTTT
>-|TRBV2|TRBD1|TRBJ2-3
CASRAGTGINTQYF
TGTGCCAGCAGGGCCGGGACAGGGATTAATACGCAGTATTTT
>once|TRBV25-1|TRBD1|TRBJ1-1
CASSRTGIYMNTEAFF
TGTGCCAGCAGTAGGACAGGGATATATATGAACACTGAAGCTTTCTTT
>few|TRBV7-7|-|TRBJ2-2
CASSPSSPPGELFF
TGTGCCAGCAGTCCCTCTAGTCCCCCCGGGGAGCTGTTTTTT
>-|TRBV4-3|-|TRBJ2-4
CASSQEGWAPNIQYF
TGCGCCAGCAGCCAAGAGGGCTGGGCCCCAAACATTCAGTACTTC
>-|TRBV19|-|TRBJ2-6
CASSTGAPGANVLTF
TGTGCCAGTAGTACAGGGGCGCCGGGGGCCAACGTCCTGACTTTC
>-|TRBV29-1|-|TRBJ2-5
CSVEDSWQAQYF
TGCAGCGTTGAAGATTCCTGGCAGGCGCAGTACTTC
>few|TRBV7-9|-|TRBJ2-2
CASSPWGGNTGELFF
TGTGCCAGCAGTCCTTGGGGAGGGAACACCGGGGAGCTGTTTTTT
>few|TRBV5-6|TRBD1|TRBJ1-5
CASSVTGENQPQHF
TGTGCCAGCAGCGTGACAGGGGAAAATCAGCCCCAGCATTTT
>-|TRBV2|-|TRBJ1-1
CASGSTVNTEAFF
TGTGCCAGCGGCAGTACAGTGAACACTGAAGCTTTCTTT
>-|TRBV7-3|-|TRBJ2-5
CASSRSGETQYF
TGTGCCAGCAGCCGCAGCGGAGAGACCCAGTACTTC
>-|TRBV7-3|TRBD2|TRBJ2-1
CASSQGLAGGYEQFF
TGTGCCAGCAGCCAGGGACTAGCGGGAGGCTATGAGCAGTTCTTC
>few|TRBV6-5|TRBD1|TRBJ1-2
CASKPGQGDYGYTF
TGTGCCAGCAAACCGGGACAGGGAGACTATGGCTACACCTTC
>-|TRBV7-2|TRBD1|TRBJ2-5
CASSPGTVGQETQYF
TGTGCCAGCAGCCCCGGGACAGTTGGCCAAGAGACCCAGTACTTC
>few|TRBV2|-|TRBJ1-2
CASNVDRQNYGYTF
TGTGCCAGCAATGTTGACAGGCAGAACTATGGCTACACCTTC
>few|TRBV5-6|-|TRBJ1-5
CASSRGYNQPQHF
TGTGCCAGCAGCCGAGGCTACAATCAGCCCCAGCATTTT
>-|TRBV11-3|TRBD1|TRBJ2-6
CASLPGQGVSGANVLTF
TGTGCCTCCCTCCCGGGACAGGGCGTCTCTGGGGCCAACGTCCTGACTTTC
>-|TRBV7-2|-|TRBJ1-6
CASSLGGNSPLHF
TGTGCCAGCAGCTTAGGCGGTAATTCACCCCTCCACTTT
>few|TRBV7-9|TRBD1|TRBJ1-3
CASTRQGAGNTIYF
TGTGCCAGCACCCGACAGGGGGCTGGAAACACCATATATTTT
>-|TRBV29-1|TRBD1|TRBJ2-7
CSAGPRRQGSEQYF
TGCAGCGCTGGCCCCCGGAGACAGGGGAGTGAGCAGTACTTC
>few|TRBV2|-|TRBJ1-4
CASSNGLPTVGEKLFF
TGTGCCAGCAGTAACGGACTCCCAACGGTCGGTGAAAAACTGTTTTTT
>few|TRBV7-9|-|TRBJ1-1
CASSLEFEAFF
TGTGCCAGCAGCCTGGAGTTTGAAGCTTTCTTT
>-|TRBV2|TRBD2|TRBJ2-1
CASSDGGANEQFF
TGTGCCAGCAGTGACGGGGGGGCGAATGAGCAGTTCTTC
>few|TRBV7-9|-|TRBJ1-6
CASSLAGGHSPLHF
TGTGCCAGCAGCTTAGCAGGGGGACACTCACCCCTCCACTTT
>-|TRBV2|TRBD1|TRBJ2-7
CASSWDRNNNEQYF
TGTGCCAGCAGTTGGGACAGGAACAATAACGAGCAGTACTTC
>-|TRBV18|-|TRBJ2-3
CASSPGDTQYF
TGTGCCAGCTCACCGGGCGATACGCAGTATTTT
>few|TRBV10-3|TRBD2|TRBJ2-3
CALRPGLATDTQYF
TGTGCCCTCCGCCCGGGACTAGCGACAGATACGCAGTATTTT
>many|TRBV4-3|-|TRBJ2-1
CASSQEKLRTQQFF
TGCGCCAGCAGCCAAGAAAAGCTTCGAACCCAGCAGTTCTTC
>few|TRBV7-9|-|TRBJ2-2
CASSKFALGTFLNTGELFF
TGTGCCAGCAGCAAATTTGCCTTGGGGACATTCTTAAACACCGGGGAGCTGTTTTTT
>few|TRBV6-5|TRBD1|TRBJ1-1
CASSYDQGVGKAFF
TGTGCCAGCAGTTACGACCAGGGGGTTGGTAAAGCTTTCTTT